The clone carrying this TCR beta chain was seen repeatedly, ten times or more. This sample is drawn from a study of neurological immune-mediated disorders. The team produced cDNA through 5'RACE using 10-nucleotide random UMIs. MiXCR, run by TCRdb on the 5' RACE reads, gives a single entry per CDR3 protein. This table holds roughly 36,000 distinct CDR3 sequences, 14% found once. The CDR3 is 17 residues long. V was pared by 4 bases and J by 5 bases, with 19 bases between. Germline V gene sequence: CDR1 KGHDR, CDR2 SFDVKD. The unsorted libraries originated from 2 million PBMCs that had been stored at -80 C.

Sequenced: PBMCs. V and J are TRBV24-1 and TRBJ2-2, with D tentatively TRBD1 or TRBD2 (5 bases each). This clonotype was obtained from a woman in her forties or fifties with HTLV-1-associated myelopathy (HAM/TSP). The CDR3 region has the DNA TGTGCCACCAGTGACCCCGCGCGGGCAGGGAAGACCGGGGAGCTGTTTTTT. This gives the protein CATSDPARAGKTGELFF.